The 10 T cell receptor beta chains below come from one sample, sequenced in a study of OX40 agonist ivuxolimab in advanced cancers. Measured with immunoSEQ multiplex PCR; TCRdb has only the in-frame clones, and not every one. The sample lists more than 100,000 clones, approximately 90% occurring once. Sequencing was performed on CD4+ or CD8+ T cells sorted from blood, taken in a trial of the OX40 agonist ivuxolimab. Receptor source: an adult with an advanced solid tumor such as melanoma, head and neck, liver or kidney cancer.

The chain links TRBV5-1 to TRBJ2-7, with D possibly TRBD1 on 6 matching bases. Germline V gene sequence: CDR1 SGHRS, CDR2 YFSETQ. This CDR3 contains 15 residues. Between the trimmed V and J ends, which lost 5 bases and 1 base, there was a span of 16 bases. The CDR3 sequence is CASSLNPGQSYEQYF. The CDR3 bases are TGCGCCAGCAGTTTAAACCCGGGACAATCCTACGAGCAGTACTTC. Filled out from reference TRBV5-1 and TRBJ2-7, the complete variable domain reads KAGVTQTPRYLIKTRGQQVTLSCSPISGHRSVSWYQQTPGQGLQFLFEYFSETQRNKGNFPGRFSGRQFSNSRSEMNVSTLELGDSALYLCASSLNPGQSYEQYFGPGTRLTVT.

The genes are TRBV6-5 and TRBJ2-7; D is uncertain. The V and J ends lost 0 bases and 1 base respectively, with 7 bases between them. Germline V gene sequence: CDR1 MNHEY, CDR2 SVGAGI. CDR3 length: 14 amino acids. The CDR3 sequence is CASSYSFRSYEQYF. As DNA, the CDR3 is TGTGCCAGCAGTTACTCCTTCCGGTCCTACGAGCAGTACTTC.

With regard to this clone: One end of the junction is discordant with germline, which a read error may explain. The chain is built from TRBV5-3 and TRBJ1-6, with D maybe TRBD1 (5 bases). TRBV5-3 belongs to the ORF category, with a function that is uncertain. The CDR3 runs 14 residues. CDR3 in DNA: TGTGCCAGCAGCTTCTTGGGGACTAATTCACCCCTCCACTTT. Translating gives CASSFLGTNSPLHF.

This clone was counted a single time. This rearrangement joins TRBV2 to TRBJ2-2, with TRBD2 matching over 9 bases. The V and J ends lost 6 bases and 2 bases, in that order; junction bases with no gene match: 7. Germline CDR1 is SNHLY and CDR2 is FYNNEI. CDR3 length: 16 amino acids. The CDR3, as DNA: TGTGCCAGCAGGTTAATAGCGGGGGATAACACCGGGGAGCTGTTTTTT. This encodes CASRLIAGDNTGELFF.

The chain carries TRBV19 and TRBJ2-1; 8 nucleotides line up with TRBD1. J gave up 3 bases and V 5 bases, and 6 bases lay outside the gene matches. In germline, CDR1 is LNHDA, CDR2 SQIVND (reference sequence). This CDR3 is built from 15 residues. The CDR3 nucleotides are TGTGCCAGTAGTCTCGGACAGGGAGACTACAATGAGCAGTTCTTC. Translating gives CASSLGQGDYNEQFF.

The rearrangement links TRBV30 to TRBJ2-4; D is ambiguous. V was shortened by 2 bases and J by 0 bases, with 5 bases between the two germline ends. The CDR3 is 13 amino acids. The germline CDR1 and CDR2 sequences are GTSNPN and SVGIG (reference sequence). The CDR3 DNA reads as TGTGCCTGGAGTCGAGTAGCCAAAAACATTCAGTACTTC. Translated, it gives CAWSRVAKNIQYF.

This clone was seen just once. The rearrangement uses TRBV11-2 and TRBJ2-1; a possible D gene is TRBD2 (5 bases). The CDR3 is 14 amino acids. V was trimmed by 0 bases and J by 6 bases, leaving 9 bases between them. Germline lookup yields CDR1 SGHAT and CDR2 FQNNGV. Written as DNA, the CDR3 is TGTGCCAGCAGCTTAGATTCCGGGATCAATGAGCAGTTCTTC. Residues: CASSLDSGINEQFF.

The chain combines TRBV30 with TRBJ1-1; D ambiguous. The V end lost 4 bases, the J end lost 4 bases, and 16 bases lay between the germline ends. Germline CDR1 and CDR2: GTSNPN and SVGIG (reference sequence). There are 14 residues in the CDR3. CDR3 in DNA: TGTGCCTGGAAGCCCACGGGATTCCCCACTGAAGCTTTCTTT. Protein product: CAWKPTGFPTEAFF.

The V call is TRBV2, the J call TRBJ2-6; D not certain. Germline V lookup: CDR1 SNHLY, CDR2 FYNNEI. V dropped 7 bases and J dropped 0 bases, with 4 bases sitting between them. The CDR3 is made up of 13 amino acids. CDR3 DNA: TGTGCCAGCACTGCCTCTGGGGCCAACGTCCTGACTTTC. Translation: CASTASGANVLTF.

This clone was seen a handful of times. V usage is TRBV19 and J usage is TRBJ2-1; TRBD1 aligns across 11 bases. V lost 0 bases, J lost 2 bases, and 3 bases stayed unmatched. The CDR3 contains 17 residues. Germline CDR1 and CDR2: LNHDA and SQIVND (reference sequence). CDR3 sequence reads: CASSIEGTGGAYNEQFF. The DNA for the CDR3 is TGTGCCAGTAGTATAGAGGGGACAGGGGGAGCCTACAATGAGCAGTTCTTC.